The rows below give T cell receptor beta chains drawn from one sample of a study of T-cell memory formation after mild COVID-19. TCRdb ran MiXCR on the 5' RACE reads and lists one entry per CDR3 protein. The sample contains about 210,000 distinct CDR3 sequences, 8% to 11% of which appear only once. Sequenced material: PBMCs or a T cell subset sorted from them (not recorded which). Receptors were obtained from a man between 18 and 35 years old who had mild COVID-19 (a few samples of this study predate the infection). Cell type and time point are not known. The CDR3 runs from the conserved cysteine through the conserved F or W. A D gene is named only where the DNA matches it firmly. Clone size appears in some rows only: once, few, many, or a class for an expanded clone.

clone size: few
J gene: TRBJ2-7
V gene: TRBV6-1
D gene: TRBD2
CDR3 protein: CASSAVSTSGSEQYF
CDR3 DNA: TGTGCCAGCAGTGCTGTATCGACTAGCGGGAGCGAGCAGTACTTC

clone size: NA
J gene: TRBJ1-2
V gene: TRBV19
D gene: NA
CDR3 protein: CASSILGTFNYGYTF
CDR3 DNA: TGTGCCAGTAGTATACTCGGGACGTTTAACTATGGCTACACCTTC

clone size: many
J gene: TRBJ2-3
V gene: TRBV7-3
D gene: NA
CDR3 protein: CASSLKTIPDTQYF
CDR3 DNA: TGTGCCAGCAGCTTAAAGACCATCCCAGATACGCAGTATTTT

clone size: NA
J gene: TRBJ2-7
V gene: TRBV18
D gene: TRBD1
CDR3 protein: CASGTGTGTYEQYF
CDR3 DNA: TGTGCCAGCGGAACCGGGACAGGGACCTACGAGCAGTACTTC

clone size: few
J gene: TRBJ2-5
V gene: TRBV28
D gene: NA
CDR3 protein: CASTRGIQTQYF
CDR3 DNA: TGTGCCAGCACCAGGGGTATTCAGACCCAGTACTTC

clone size: many
J gene: TRBJ2-1
V gene: TRBV7-2
D gene: TRBD2
CDR3 protein: CASSFGAGRENEQFF
CDR3 DNA: TGTGCCAGCAGCTTTGGAGCGGGGAGGGAAAATGAGCAGTTCTTC

clone size: many
J gene: TRBJ1-2
V gene: TRBV5-6
D gene: NA
CDR3 protein: CASSPLAVGGVYTF
CDR3 DNA: TGTGCCAGCAGTCCCTTAGCGGTTGGAGGGGTCTACACCTTC

clone size: NA
J gene: TRBJ1-1
V gene: TRBV5-1
D gene: NA
CDR3 protein: CASSLVTGMNTEAFF
CDR3 DNA: TGCGCCAGCAGCTTGGTCACAGGGATGAACACTGAAGCTTTCTTT

clone size: many
J gene: TRBJ2-3
V gene: TRBV4-3
D gene: NA
CDR3 protein: CASSQETWADTQYF
CDR3 DNA: TGCGCCAGCAGCCAAGAAACCTGGGCAGATACGCAGTATTTT

clone size: few
J gene: TRBJ2-2
V gene: TRBV7-2
D gene: TRBD1
CDR3 protein: CASSRDRVTGELFF
CDR3 DNA: TGTGCCAGCAGCCGGGACAGGGTTACCGGGGAGCTGTTTTTT

clone size: few
J gene: TRBJ2-6
V gene: TRBV7-9
D gene: NA
CDR3 protein: CASSPPWGSGANVLTF
CDR3 DNA: TGTGCCAGCAGCCCACCTTGGGGCTCCGGGGCCAACGTCCTGACTTTC

clone size: NA
J gene: TRBJ1-2
V gene: TRBV7-2
D gene: TRBD1
CDR3 protein: CASSPGQGCTF
CDR3 DNA: TGTGCCAGCAGCCCCGGACAGGGGTGCACCTTC

clone size: few
J gene: TRBJ1-3
V gene: TRBV7-6
D gene: NA
CDR3 protein: CASSLVPAPAGNTIYF
CDR3 DNA: TGTGCCAGCAGCTTAGTACCAGCCCCGGCTGGAAACACCATATATTTT

clone size: many
J gene: TRBJ2-3
V gene: TRBV4-3
D gene: NA
CDR3 protein: CASSQERRVDTQYF
CDR3 DNA: TGCGCCAGCAGCCAAGAAAGGAGGGTAGATACGCAGTATTTT

clone size: many
J gene: TRBJ2-1
V gene: TRBV7-9
D gene: TRBD2
CDR3 protein: CASSVPSGGRHNEQFF
CDR3 DNA: TGTGCCAGCAGCGTACCTAGCGGGGGGCGACACAATGAGCAGTTCTTC

clone size: few
J gene: TRBJ2-2
V gene: TRBV14
D gene: TRBD1
CDR3 protein: CASSQQGADTGELFF
CDR3 DNA: TGTGCCAGCAGCCAGCAGGGGGCGGACACCGGGGAGCTGTTTTTT

clone size: few
J gene: TRBJ1-5
V gene: TRBV29-1
D gene: NA
CDR3 protein: CSVYAGANQPQHF
CDR3 DNA: TGCAGCGTTTACGCAGGAGCCAATCAGCCCCAGCATTTT

clone size: few
J gene: TRBJ1-4
V gene: TRBV5-1
D gene: TRBD1
CDR3 protein: CASRQGTGGDEKLFF
CDR3 DNA: TGCGCCAGCAGACAAGGGACAGGGGGCGACGAAAAACTGTTTTTT

clone size: NA
J gene: TRBJ1-2
V gene: TRBV7-9
D gene: NA
CDR3 protein: CASSLEGPGVTYGYTF
CDR3 DNA: TGTGCCAGCAGCTTAGAAGGCCCCGGTGTGACATATGGCTACACCTTC

clone size: NA
J gene: TRBJ2-7
V gene: TRBV20-1
D gene: NA
CDR3 protein: CSARDKSGGPHEQYF
CDR3 DNA: TGCAGTGCTAGAGATAAGTCGGGGGGCCCCCACGAGCAGTACTTC

clone size: NA
J gene: TRBJ1-1
V gene: TRBV6-5
D gene: NA
CDR3 protein: CASSPRDGSQGGTEAFF
CDR3 DNA: TGTGCCAGCAGTCCCCGGGACGGGTCGCAGGGTGGCACTGAAGCTTTCTTT

clone size: many
J gene: TRBJ2-1
V gene: TRBV30
D gene: NA
CDR3 protein: CAWRWGGRNEQFF
CDR3 DNA: TGTGCCTGGCGGTGGGGGGGCCGAAATGAGCAGTTCTTC

clone size: few
J gene: TRBJ1-5
V gene: TRBV28
D gene: NA
CDR3 protein: CASSLSGGQDNQPQHF
CDR3 DNA: TGTGCCAGCAGTTTATCGGGCGGGCAGGACAATCAGCCCCAGCATTTT

clone size: NA
J gene: TRBJ2-1
V gene: TRBV20-1
D gene: TRBD2
CDR3 protein: CSANGGTSGGGEHFF
CDR3 DNA: TGCAGTGCTAACGGCGGGACTAGCGGGGGCGGGGAGCATTTCTTC

clone size: NA
J gene: TRBJ2-5
V gene: TRBV20-1
D gene: NA
CDR3 protein: CSANGVNQETQYF
CDR3 DNA: TGCAGTGCTAACGGGGTTAACCAAGAGACCCAGTACTTC

clone size: few
J gene: TRBJ2-5
V gene: TRBV7-2
D gene: NA
CDR3 protein: CASSNQAGETQYF
CDR3 DNA: TGTGCCAGCAGCAACCAAGCGGGTGAGACCCAGTACTTC

clone size: NA
J gene: TRBJ2-3
V gene: TRBV4-3
D gene: NA
CDR3 protein: CASSQVYSTDTQYF
CDR3 DNA: TGCGCCAGCAGCCAGGTTTATAGCACAGATACGCAGTATTTT

clone size: many
J gene: TRBJ2-7
V gene: TRBV12-3/TRBV12-4
D gene: TRBD1
CDR3 protein: CASSTRTGRYEQYF
CDR3 DNA: TGTGCCAGCAGTACCCGGACAGGGAGGTACGAGCAGTACTTC

clone size: few
J gene: TRBJ1-2
V gene: TRBV4-1
D gene: NA
CDR3 protein: CASSQVTGANYGYTF
CDR3 DNA: TGCGCCAGCAGCCAAGTAACTGGAGCTAACTATGGCTACACCTTC

clone size: few
J gene: TRBJ2-3
V gene: TRBV27
D gene: NA
CDR3 protein: CASRASGGPTDTQYF
CDR3 DNA: TGTGCCAGCAGAGCCTCAGGGGGGCCCACAGATACGCAGTATTTT

clone size: few
J gene: TRBJ1-1
V gene: TRBV5-1
D gene: NA
CDR3 protein: CASSLGFVVNTEAFF
CDR3 DNA: TGCGCCAGCAGCTTGGGCTTCGTTGTGAACACTGAAGCTTTCTTT

clone size: NA
J gene: TRBJ2-5
V gene: TRBV5-1
D gene: TRBD2
CDR3 protein: CASSLGGLAGGMQETQYF
CDR3 DNA: TGCGCCAGCAGCCTTGGGGGACTAGCGGGGGGTATGCAAGAGACCCAGTACTTC

clone size: many
J gene: TRBJ2-5
V gene: TRBV7-2
D gene: NA
CDR3 protein: CASSLAWETQYF
CDR3 DNA: TGTGCCAGCAGCTTAGCGTGGGAGACCCAGTACTTC

clone size: many
J gene: TRBJ1-1
V gene: TRBV7-8
D gene: NA
CDR3 protein: CASSRRAANTEAFF
CDR3 DNA: TGTGCCAGCAGCAGGAGGGCGGCGAACACTGAAGCTTTCTTT

clone size: NA
J gene: TRBJ1-1
V gene: TRBV7-9
D gene: NA
CDR3 protein: CASSLTSVNTEAFF
CDR3 DNA: TGTGCCAGCAGCTTGACAAGTGTGAACACTGAAGCTTTCTTT

clone size: NA
J gene: TRBJ2-5
V gene: TRBV25-1
D gene: NA
CDR3 protein: CASRALQETQYF
CDR3 DNA: TGTGCCAGCAGGGCACTCCAAGAGACCCAGTACTTC